The 32 T cell receptor beta chains below were found in one sample sequenced in a study of cytomegalovirus exposure and HLA in healthy donors. The PCR made use of 60 Vbeta and 13 Jbeta primers. Profiling relied on immunoSEQ multiplex PCR, and the TCRdb table lists in-frame clones only, not all of them. The sample gives more than 100,000 clones, around two thirds of which show up once; around 8.8% is in the top ten. Specimen: PBMCs. The receptors were sampled from a woman in her thirties or forties in good health and CMV-seropositive.

The chain uses TRBV5-1 and TRBJ2-1; weak D call: TRBD2 (5 bases). The germline V gene encodes CDR1 SGHRS and CDR2 YFSETQ. This CDR3 contains 16 residues. V was trimmed by 0 bases and J by 7 bases, leaving 17 bases between them. The CDR3 sequence is CASSLVSGRSWNEQFF. In nucleotides, the CDR3 is TGCGCCAGCAGCTTGGTCTCGGGAAGGTCTTGGAATGAGCAGTTCTTC.

This clone came up a few times. The chain recombines TRBV30 with TRBJ1-2; D remains ambiguous. V lost 5 bases, J lost 5 bases, and 18 bases lay in between. Germline V lookup: CDR1 GTSNPN, CDR2 SVGIG (reference sequence). The CDR3 has 14 residues. The CDR3 protein is CAWWASQRLYGYTF. Written as DNA, the CDR3 is TGTGCCTGGTGGGCCAGCCAACGCCTGTATGGCTACACCTTC. Using reference TRBV30 and TRBJ1-2 for the parts outside the CDR3, the full variable domain is SQTIHQWPATLVQPVGSPLSLECTVEGTSNPNLYWYRQAAGRGLQLLFYSVGIGQISSEVPQNLSASRPQDRQFILSSKKLLLSDSGFYLCAWWASQRLYGYTFGSGTRLTVV.

This chain connects TRBV5-6 to TRBJ1-2; no reliable D call. There are 11 residues in the CDR3. Germline CDR1 is SGHDT and CDR2 is YYEEEE. Trimming cost V 4 bases and J 3 bases, with 4 bases left between them. The CDR3 spells CASSRDYGYTF. The CDR3 DNA sequence: TGTGCCAGCAGCCGGGACTATGGCTACACCTTC.

The rearrangement joins TRBV5-1 to TRBJ1-2; 11 positions match TRBD1. Trimming cost V 2 bases and J 6 bases; bases outside gene matches: 12. The germline gives CDR1 SGHRS, CDR2 YFSETQ. The CDR3 is 17 residues long. The CDR3 DNA is TGCGCCAGCAGCTTCGTCTCCGGGACAGGGGGAAGTCATGGCTACACCTTC. Protein product: CASSFVSGTGGSHGYTF. The variable domain in full, with the rest retrieved from reference TRBV5-1 and TRBJ1-2, is KAGVTQTPRYLIKTRGQQVTLSCSPISGHRSVSWYQQTPGQGLQFLFEYFSETQRNKGNFPGRFSGRQFSNSRSEMNVSTLELGDSALYLCASSFVSGTGGSHGYTFGSGTRLTVV.

This chain links TRBV7-9 with TRBJ2-7, with D possibly matching TRBD2 (5 bases). The germline V gene encodes CDR1 SEHNR and CDR2 FQNEAQ (reference sequence). The CDR3 totals 11 residues. Trimming took 3 bases from V and 7 from J, leaving 7 bases between them. In nucleotides, the CDR3 is TGTGCCAGCAGCTTTGGCGGGGAGCAGTACTTC. This codes for CASSFGGEQYF.

The rearrangement joins TRBV19 to TRBJ2-7; 9 bases line up with TRBD1. The germline V gene encodes CDR1 LNHDA and CDR2 SQIVND (reference sequence). This CDR3 contains 15 residues. V trimming: 6 bases; J trimming: 5 bases; junction bases outside the gene matches: 11. The CDR3 region is CASRFTGTGSHEQYF. CDR3 DNA sequence: TGTGCCAGTAGGTTCACCGGGACAGGGAGCCACGAGCAGTACTTC.

In this sample, this clone turned up a few times. The chain recombines TRBV10-3 with TRBJ1-1; 10 bases map to TRBD1. The V segment lost 3 bases and the J segment 7 bases; nucleotides outside the gene matches: 11. This CDR3 region has 16 residues. The germline V gene has CDR1 ENHRY and CDR2 SYGVKD. The DNA of the CDR3 is TGTGCCATCAGTGACCCGGCGGGACAGGGGTTGGGTGAAGCTTTCTTT. Encoded protein: CAISDPAGQGLGEAFF.

This clone has more than one count but fewer than ten. Other DNA sequences in the same sample also yield this CDR3. V and J are TRBV6-1 and TRBJ1-1; D gene unclear. The CDR3 totals 12 residues. Germline CDR1 and CDR2: MNHNS and SASEGT. Trimming shortened V by 2 bases and J by 4 bases, and 5 bases separated the two germline ends. CDR3 sequence: CASSESFTEAFF. CDR3 sequence (DNA): TGTGCCAGCAGTGAATCCTTCACTGAAGCTTTCTTT.

The chain uses TRBV18 and TRBJ1-1; no reliable D call. The CDR3 runs 15 residues. V was pared by 5 bases and J by 2 bases, with 15 bases between. Germline CDR1 is KGHSH and CDR2 is LQKENI. Written as DNA, the CDR3 is TGTGCCAGCTCAAACCTCGGCCGGGGAAACACTGAAGCTTTCTTT. It specifies CASSNLGRGNTEAFF.

V is TRBV27 and J is TRBJ2-7, with TRBD2 matching over 8 bases. The V gene's germline CDR1 is MNHEY and CDR2 SMNVEV (reference sequence). This CDR3 spans 15 amino acids. V lost 6 bases and J lost 0; bases outside the gene matches: 7. The CDR3 sequence: CASSFSGTSSYEQYF. DNA of the CDR3: TGTGCCAGCAGCTTTAGCGGGACTAGCTCCTACGAGCAGTACTTC.

This rearrangement joins TRBV5-1 to TRBJ1-4; the D gene is possibly TRBD1 (6 bases). The V end was cut by 0 bases, the J end by 8 bases, with 14 bases between. CDR3 length equals 15 residues. The V gene's germline CDR1 is SGHRS and CDR2 YFSETQ. The CDR3: CASSLAVGGGEKLFF. DNA of the CDR3: TGCGCCAGCAGCTTGGCCGTAGGGGGTGGCGAAAAACTGTTTTTT.

The genes are TRBV5-1 and TRBJ2-1; TRBD2 aligns across 11 bases. The CDR3 is 17 amino acids. In germline, CDR1 is SGHRS, CDR2 YFSETQ. V was pared by 3 bases and J by 3 bases, with 8 bases of the junction left unmatched. CDR3 coding DNA: TGCGCCAGCAGCTCCGGACTAGCGGGTCCGGTCTACAATGAGCAGTTCTTC. It is translated as CASSSGLAGPVYNEQFF.

V is TRBV5-1 and J is TRBJ2-3; D is uncertain. Between the trimmed V and J ends, which lost 3 bases and 0 bases, there was a span of 11 bases. CDR1 SGHRS and CDR2 YFSETQ come from the germline V gene. This CDR3 is built from 15 residues. In nucleotides, the CDR3 is TGCGCCAGCAGCTCCCAAGCCTCTAGCACAGATACGCAGTATTTT. Its protein product is CASSSQASSTDTQYF.

The V call is TRBV7-9, the J call TRBJ2-1, with D possibly TRBD2 on 5 matching bases. The CDR3 length is 14 residues. The germline V gene has CDR1 SEHNR and CDR2 FQNEAQ (reference sequence). With 0 bases removed from V and 10 bases from J, the gap between germline ends came to 13 bases. The CDR3 coding sequence is TGTGCCAGCAGCTTAGCGGCGGGTGGCGGAGAGCAGTTCTTC. Protein sequence: CASSLAAGGGEQFF.

The chain combines TRBV5-1 with TRBJ1-4, with 11 bases identical to TRBD1. CDR1 is SGHRS, CDR2 YFSETQ, per germline. CDR3 length equals 17 residues. Trimming at V came to 0 bases and at J to 2 bases, leaving 3 bases not matched to a gene. The CDR3 loop reads CASSLGGQGATNEKLFF. The CDR3 DNA reads TGCGCCAGCAGCTTGGGTGGACAGGGGGCTACTAATGAAAAACTGTTTTTT.

The chain combines TRBV11-3 with TRBJ1-1, with unresolved D. Deletions cut 1 base from V and 1 base from J, with 7 bases between. The germline V gene has CDR1 SGHNT and CDR2 YENEEA. The CDR3 sequence is 14 residues long. CDR3 nucleotides: TGTGCCAGCAGCTTAGTGGGAGGGAACACTGAAGCTTTCTTT. Residues: CASSLVGGNTEAFF.

The rearrangement uses TRBV27 and TRBJ1-5; D gene unclear. The CDR3 spans 14 residues. Germline CDR1 and CDR2: MNHEY and SMNVEV (reference sequence). V was trimmed by 5 bases and J by 5 bases, leaving 13 bases between them. Here the CDR3 reads CASSPIEGDQPQHF. CDR3 nucleotide sequence: TGTGCCAGCAGTCCCATCGAGGGTGATCAGCCCCAGCATTTT.

The chain couples TRBV2 to TRBJ1-4; 8 nucleotides line up with TRBD1. V shed 6 bases and J 4 bases; nucleotides not matched to a gene: 4. The CDR3 covers 14 residues. Germline lookup yields CDR1 SNHLY and CDR2 FYNNEI. The DNA for the CDR3 is TGTGCCAGCAGCAGGGACAGGATTAATGAAAAACTGTTTTTT. Amino acid sequence: CASSRDRINEKLFF.

This clone was seen only a few times. This chain joins TRBV5-1 and TRBJ2-3, with TRBD2 as a possible D gene (5 bases). Per germline, CDR1 SGHRS and CDR2 YFSETQ. This CDR3 is built from 15 residues. V was shortened by 2 bases and J by 4 bases, with 14 bases between the two germline ends. This CDR3 is CASSLGLSSADTQYF. CDR3 DNA sequence: TGCGCCAGCAGCTTAGGACTTTCAAGCGCAGATACGCAGTATTTT.

V and J are TRBV15 and TRBJ2-5; D is unclear. Germline V lookup: CDR1 LNHNV, CDR2 YYDKDF (reference sequence). The CDR3 totals 14 residues. V shed 0 bases and J shed 7 bases, with 12 bases lying between them. The CDR3 loop is CATSRDKVSGTQYF. The CDR3 nucleotides read TGTGCCACCAGCAGAGATAAGGTATCAGGGACCCAGTACTTC.

This rearrangement joins TRBV2 to TRBJ1-2; 7 bases match TRBD1. Germline lookup yields CDR1 SNHLY and CDR2 FYNNEI. Losses at the gene ends were 4 bases for V and 0 bases for J; bases not matched to a gene: 2. This CDR3 spans 14 amino acids. The CDR3 spells CASSGQGPNYGYTF. The CDR3 region has the DNA TGTGCCAGCAGTGGACAGGGCCCTAACTATGGCTACACCTTC.

The V gene is TRBV7-9, the J gene TRBJ1-3, with a possible D match to TRBD1 (5 bases). There are 19 residues in the CDR3. Per the germline V gene, CDR1 is SEHNR and CDR2 is FQNEAQ (reference sequence). Trimming left V 2 bases short and J 0 bases short, with 20 bases between. CDR3 loop: CASSLSSWTDRDSGNTIYF. In nucleotides, the CDR3 is TGTGCCAGCAGCTTATCTTCCTGGACCGACAGAGACTCTGGAAACACCATATATTTT.

The chain carries TRBV11-2 and TRBJ1-2, with D uncertain. The CDR3 contains 14 residues. Germline V gene sequence: CDR1 SGHAT, CDR2 FQNNGV. V was shortened by 5 bases and J by 5 bases, with 15 bases between the two germline ends. In nucleotides, the CDR3 is TGTGCCAGCAGCCCAGGTGAGGGCCTTTATGGCTACACCTTC. Translating gives CASSPGEGLYGYTF.

This clone was observed a few times. V and J are TRBV10-3 and TRBJ2-7, with D perhaps matching TRBD1 (5 bases). CDR3 length equals 13 residues. Trimming pared 8 bases from V and 4 bases from J, leaving 15 bases between. The germline gives CDR1 ENHRY, CDR2 SYGVKD. CDR3 amino acids: CAILGPPGYEQYF. Written as DNA, the CDR3 is TGTGCCATCCTGGGGCCCCCAGGGTACGAGCAGTACTTC.

This chain joins TRBV7-8 and TRBJ1-6, with TRBD1 identical over 7 bases. Germline CDR1 and CDR2: SGHVS and FQNEAQ. J gave up 5 bases and V 3 bases, and 7 bases lay outside the gene matches. The CDR3 has 16 residues. CDR3 sequence: CASSFTSGTDNSPLHF. In DNA, the CDR3 is TGTGCCAGCAGCTTCACTTCCGGGACAGATAATTCACCCCTCCACTTT.

This clone is a singleton in its sample. The chain links TRBV19 to TRBJ2-6, with D possibly matching TRBD1 (5 bases). This CDR3 has 16 residues. In germline, CDR1 is LNHDA, CDR2 SQIVND (reference sequence). V dropped 6 bases and J dropped 0 bases, with 12 bases sitting between them. The CDR3 sequence: CASSPLQGSGANVLTF. The CDR3 nucleotides are TGTGCCAGTAGCCCCCTTCAGGGCTCTGGGGCCAACGTCCTGACTTTC.

The chain joins TRBV9 to TRBJ2-1, with TRBD2 matching over 7 bases. Germline V gene sequence: CDR1 SGDLS, CDR2 YYNGEE. The trim removed 6 bases at V and 2 bases at J, leaving 8 bases unmatched. The CDR3 extends over 15 amino acids. The CDR3 protein is CASTPTGTTYNEQFF. The CDR3 DNA reads TGTGCCAGCACCCCGACCGGGACTACCTACAATGAGCAGTTCTTC.

The chain uses TRBV18 and TRBJ2-7, with 9 bases fitting TRBD1. The trim removed 3 bases at V and 5 bases at J, leaving 8 bases unmatched. This CDR3 contains 15 residues. From germline, CDR1 is KGHSH and CDR2 LQKENI. The CDR3: CASSPPGQGGNEQYF. CDR3 nucleotides: TGTGCCAGCTCACCTCCGGGACAGGGAGGTAACGAGCAGTACTTC.

This sequence joins TRBV6-1 and TRBJ1-6, with TRBD1 matching 7 bases. Germline loops: CDR1 MNHNS, CDR2 SASEGT. Trimming at V came to 8 bases and at J to 10 bases, leaving 8 bases not matched to a gene. The CDR3 covers 13 residues. The CDR3 DNA reads as TGTGCCAGCGTCGGACAGGCTCAGTCACCCCTCCACTTT. It yields the protein CASVGQAQSPLHF.

The chain has TRBV6-5 and TRBJ1-1; D unresolved. Trimming took off 7 bases at V and 6 bases at J, with 15 bases between the two ends. From germline, CDR1 is MNHEY and CDR2 SVGAGI. This CDR3 contains 13 residues. The chain's CDR3 is CASTEGGRAEAFF. CDR3 DNA sequence: TGTGCCAGCACCGAGGGAGGGAGGGCTGAAGCTTTCTTT.

This clone appeared once. The chain recombines TRBV7-9 with TRBJ2-2; TRBD2 agrees at 7 bases. J gave up 3 bases and V 8 bases, and 0 bases lay outside the gene matches. The germline V gene has CDR1 SEHNR and CDR2 FQNEAQ (reference sequence). The CDR3 has 12 amino acids. The CDR3: CASGRDTGELFF. DNA for the CDR3: TGTGCCAGCGGGAGGGACACCGGGGAGCTGTTTTTT.

The rearrangement uses TRBV5-1 and TRBJ2-7, with D possibly TRBD2 on 6 matching bases. Germline lookup yields CDR1 SGHRS and CDR2 YFSETQ. CDR3 size: 16 residues. V dropped 7 bases and J dropped 3 bases, with 23 bases sitting between them. CDR3 DNA: TGCGCCAGCGGGGCCGGTGGGGGGTCTGGCTTCTACGAGCAGTACTTC. It encodes CASGAGGGSGFYEQYF.